This T cell receptor beta chain was profiled in a study of blood T cell repertoires in COVID-19. Turning to the study itself: T cells, B-cell-depleted T cells, or PBMCs provided the cDNA or gDNA that served as material.

This clone was found once. Recruited during active infection, patients (from Seattle) were subsequently followed longitudinally. V dropped 4 bases and J dropped 0; count of bases not matched to a gene: 2. CDR1 and CDR2 from the germline V gene are SQVTM and ANQGSEA. The CDR3 covers 15 residues. Repertoires were generated with immunoSEQ multiplex PCR, while TCRdb's copy carries only in-frame clones and drops some. The data hold about 170,000 clones, with approximately 91% observed a single time. The chain uses TRBV29-1 and TRBJ2-7; 14 bases map to TRBD2. The TCR was taken from a man between 18 and 29 years old with COVID-19, enrolled during active disease. The specimen sequenced was peripheral blood. The chain's CDR3 is CSVGGLAGVSYEQYF. The DNA of the CDR3 is TGCAGCGTTGGGGGACTAGCGGGAGTCTCCTACGAGCAGTACTTC.